This TCR beta chain stems from a study of human T cells and chemical hapten exposure. Study at large: Minor volume differences among pooled libraries chiefly drove per-sample TCR yield variation. Whole-study results and caveats: Alopecia affecting every donor means their immune response may not match healthy people's. TCRs exceeding 1 in 1000 frequency stayed unchanged with DPC sensitization.

TCRdb re-derived calls from the RACE reads in MiXCR, one entry per CDR3 protein. The table includes around 380,000 distinct CDR3 sequences, about 4.4% detected once. In this sample, this clonotype turned up a few times. Its antigen is as yet unknown. This CDR3 contains 16 residues. V was clipped by 5 bases and J by 5 bases, with 18 bases between them. Per germline, CDR1 SEHNR and CDR2 FQNEAQ (reference sequence). Noted time point: patch test 1, 2 weeks after DPC sensitization. Specified treatment: therapeutic diphenylcyclopropenone sensitization with weekly scalp DPC. The rearrangement joins TRBV7-9 to TRBJ1-4; perhaps TRBD1 as D (5 bases). The starting material was whole blood, obtained in connection with sensitization to the hapten diphenylcyclopropenone (DPC). This sequence originates from a woman aged 50 to 60 with alopecia areata. Some clones in this sample may be carry-over from other donors' samples. CDR3 amino acids: CASSRLLGGQNEKLFF. CDR3 nucleotide sequence: TGTGCCAGCAGCCGCCTGTTGGGAGGACAAAATGAAAAACTGTTTTTT.